This T cell receptor beta chain stems from a study of blood T cell repertoires in COVID-19. Looking at the study overall: Material from acute and convalescent COVID-19 was sourced from the United States, Italy and Spain. PBMCs, B-cell-depleted T cells, or T cells were the source of the cDNA or gDNA that made up the material.

In the original processing: Estimation of nucleated cell counts relied on the amplification of reference gene primers. Only in-frame clones appear in the TCRdb table, and some are missing; sequencing was by immunoSEQ multiplex PCR. The V and J calls and the clone size are those of that table, but D and trimming were determined from the DNA. This sample has approximately 250,000 clones, with about 84% found just once. The V gene lost 4 bases and the J gene lost 6 bases, with 12 bases spanning the gap. This CDR3 region has 12 residues. Looked up from germline, CDR1 is SQVTM and CDR2 is ANQGSEA. It was during active infection that Seattle patients were enrolled and then longitudinally followed.

The chain combines TRBV29-1 with TRBJ1-2, with D hard to call. Sequenced sample: peripheral blood. This TCR was sampled from a woman older than 75 with COVID-19, enrolled during active disease. CDR3 region: CSVGEPVDGYTF. CDR3 nucleotides: TGCAGCGTTGGAGAACCGGTCGATGGCTACACCTTC. Full variable domain (outside the CDR3, taken from reference TRBV29-1 and TRBJ1-2): SAVISQKPSRDICQRGTSLTIQCQVDSQVTMMFWYRQQPGQSLTLIATANQGSEATYESGFVIDKFPISRPNLTFSTLTVSNMSPEDSSIYLCSVGEPVDGYTFGSGTRLTVV.